This is a list of T cell receptor beta chains from one sample in a study of T cells in Graves' hyperthyroidism and ophthalmopathy. TCRdb re-analysed the multiplex PCR reads in MiXCR, keeping a single row per CDR3 protein. The data contain over 450,000 distinct CDR3 sequences, about 15% of them singletons. Sequenced: blood. All receptors derive from a woman between 18 and 29 years old with Graves' hyperthyroidism. CDR3s include the opening cysteine and the closing phenylalanine or tryptophan. The order of the fields is D gene, clone size, J gene, CDR3 length, V gene, CDR3 protein, CDR3 DNA. The D gene is left open where the match is weak. Clone size is shown for a subset of rows, as once, few, many or a class of expanded clone.

d_gene: -; abundance: few; j_gene: TRBJ2-1; len: 15; v_gene: TRBV9; CDR3aa: CASSVGPTVYNEQFF; CDR3nt: TGTGCCAGCAGCGTAGGCCCAACGGTGTACAATGAGCAGTTCTTC
d_gene: -; abundance: -; j_gene: TRBJ2-7; len: 11; v_gene: TRBV29-1; CDR3aa: CSVGEGCEQYF; CDR3nt: TGCAGCGTTGGAGAGGGATGCGAGCAGTACTTC
d_gene: -; abundance: many; j_gene: TRBJ2-1; len: 14; v_gene: TRBV7-8; CDR3aa: CASSFFTGYNEQFF; CDR3nt: TGTGCCAGCAGCTTTTTCACGGGTTACAATGAGCAGTTCTTC
d_gene: TRBD1; abundance: many; j_gene: TRBJ1-5; len: 14; v_gene: TRBV6-1; CDR3aa: CASTSQRGLQPQHF; CDR3nt: TGTGCCAGCACCTCTCAGAGGGGGCTTCAGCCCCAGCATTTT
d_gene: -; abundance: many; j_gene: TRBJ2-2; len: 18; v_gene: TRBV7-7; CDR3aa: CASSWEVPVGLNTGELFF; CDR3nt: TGTGCTAGCAGCTGGGAAGTACCTGTGGGGCTCAACACCGGGGAGCTGTTTTTT
d_gene: -; abundance: many; j_gene: TRBJ2-2; len: 16; v_gene: TRBV5-1; CDR3aa: CASSLSAGASTGELFF; CDR3nt: TGCGCCAGCAGCTTGTCTGCAGGGGCAAGCACCGGGGAGCTGTTTTTT
d_gene: TRBD2; abundance: many; j_gene: TRBJ2-1; len: 17; v_gene: TRBV5-6; CDR3aa: CASSRTAGTSGDNEQFF; CDR3nt: TGTGCCAGCAGCCGGACCGCCGGGACTAGCGGGGATAATGAGCAGTTCTTC
d_gene: -; abundance: many; j_gene: TRBJ2-1; len: 15; v_gene: TRBV9; CDR3aa: CASSAGGVTYNEQFF; CDR3nt: TGTGCCAGCAGCGCCGGGGGAGTTACCTACAATGAGCAGTTCTTC
d_gene: -; abundance: few; j_gene: TRBJ2-1; len: 15; v_gene: TRBV20-1; CDR3aa: CSARPEGLSYNEQFF; CDR3nt: TGCAGTGCCCGCCCCGAGGGCCTCTCCTACAATGAGCAGTTCTTC
d_gene: -; abundance: -; j_gene: TRBJ2-7; len: 15; v_gene: TRBV6-2/TRBV6-3; CDR3aa: CASKVTGTSAYEQYF; CDR3nt: TGTGCCAGCAAAGTAACAGGGACCTCTGCCTACGAGCAGTACTTC
d_gene: -; abundance: many; j_gene: TRBJ1-5; len: 17; v_gene: TRBV5-1; CDR3aa: CASSARTKYYSNQPQHF; CDR3nt: TGCGCCAGCAGCGCCAGAACAAAGTACTATAGCAATCAGCCCCAGCATTTT
d_gene: TRBD1; abundance: many; j_gene: TRBJ2-1; len: 15; v_gene: TRBV2; CDR3aa: CASSDDRVSYNEQFF; CDR3nt: TGTGCCAGCAGTGACGACAGGGTATCCTACAATGAGCAGTTCTTC
d_gene: -; abundance: many; j_gene: TRBJ2-2; len: 15; v_gene: TRBV9; CDR3aa: CASSVATANTGELFF; CDR3nt: TGTGCCAGCAGCGTAGCGACGGCGAACACCGGGGAGCTGTTTTTT
d_gene: -; abundance: many; j_gene: TRBJ1-2; len: 11; v_gene: TRBV30; CDR3aa: CAWSTGFGYTF; CDR3nt: TGTGCCTGGAGTACAGGGTTTGGCTACACCTTC
d_gene: TRBD2; abundance: many; j_gene: TRBJ2-3; len: 15; v_gene: TRBV19; CDR3aa: CASTLSGRNTDTQYF; CDR3nt: TGTGCCAGTACCCTTAGCGGGAGGAACACAGATACGCAGTATTTT
d_gene: TRBD1; abundance: many; j_gene: TRBJ2-5; len: 15; v_gene: TRBV2; CDR3aa: CASTRDRGVQETQYF; CDR3nt: TGTGCCAGCACTCGGGACAGGGGTGTCCAAGAGACCCAGTACTTC
d_gene: -; abundance: few; j_gene: TRBJ2-2; len: 17; v_gene: TRBV7-2; CDR3aa: CASSSTGGERATGELFF; CDR3nt: TGTGCCAGCAGCTCCACCGGGGGCGAGCGGGCCACCGGGGAGCTGTTTTTT
d_gene: -; abundance: few; j_gene: TRBJ2-4; len: 14; v_gene: TRBV2; CDR3aa: CASSVGDVMDIQYF; CDR3nt: TGTGCCAGCAGTGTAGGGGACGTAATGGACATTCAGTACTTC
d_gene: -; abundance: many; j_gene: TRBJ1-5; len: 13; v_gene: TRBV19; CDR3aa: CASSIEGAQPQHF; CDR3nt: TGTGCCAGTAGTATTGAGGGCGCTCAGCCCCAGCATTTT
d_gene: -; abundance: -; j_gene: TRBJ1-2; len: 14; v_gene: TRBV7-9; CDR3aa: CASSQSRGGYGYTF; CDR3nt: TGTGCCAGCAGCCAGAGCAGGGGAGGCTATGGCTACACCTTC
d_gene: -; abundance: -; j_gene: TRBJ2-7; len: 12; v_gene: TRBV6-1; CDR3aa: CASSMWSGEQYF; CDR3nt: TGTGCCAGCAGTATGTGGTCGGGTGAGCAGTACTTC
d_gene: TRBD2; abundance: many; j_gene: TRBJ2-6; len: 18; v_gene: TRBV18; CDR3aa: CASSGWLAAISGANVLTF; CDR3nt: TGTGCCAGCTCGGGCTGGCTAGCGGCCATCTCTGGGGCCAACGTCCTGACTTTC
d_gene: TRBD1; abundance: many; j_gene: TRBJ1-3; len: 16; v_gene: TRBV6-1; CDR3aa: CASSSSLTGGRNTIYF; CDR3nt: TGTGCCAGCAGTTCCTCCCTGACAGGGGGAAGAAACACCATATATTTT
d_gene: -; abundance: few; j_gene: TRBJ1-5; len: 16; v_gene: TRBV5-4; CDR3aa: CASSLELDVRNQPQHF; CDR3nt: TGTGCCAGCAGCTTGGAGCTGGATGTACGCAATCAGCCCCAGCACTTT
d_gene: -; abundance: many; j_gene: TRBJ1-6; len: 13; v_gene: TRBV3-1; CDR3aa: CASSQTGPSPLHF; CDR3nt: TGTGCCAGCAGCCAGACCGGGCCTTCACCCCTCCACTTT
d_gene: TRBD2; abundance: many; j_gene: TRBJ2-7; len: 17; v_gene: TRBV7-8; CDR3aa: CASSLDFAGLAVYEQYF; CDR3nt: TGTGCCAGCAGCTTAGATTTTGCGGGACTAGCGGTCTACGAGCAGTACTTC
d_gene: -; abundance: -; j_gene: TRBJ1-5; len: 16; v_gene: TRBV5-1; CDR3aa: CASSLVPGSGNQPQHF; CDR3nt: TGCGCCAGCAGCTTGGTCCCAGGGTCGGGCAATCAGCCCCAGCATTTT
d_gene: TRBD1; abundance: -; j_gene: TRBJ1-2; len: 15; v_gene: TRBV12-3/TRBV12-4; CDR3aa: CASSLSGGVSYGYTF; CDR3nt: TGTGCCAGCAGTTTATCAGGGGGCGTCAGCTATGGCTACACCTTC
d_gene: TRBD2; abundance: many; j_gene: TRBJ2-3; len: 15; v_gene: TRBV11-2; CDR3aa: CASSQGLAYTDTQYF; CDR3nt: TGTGCCAGCAGCCAGGGACTAGCGTACACAGATACGCAGTATTTT
d_gene: TRBD1; abundance: many; j_gene: TRBJ1-4; len: 17; v_gene: TRBV6-1; CDR3aa: CASSERANRGISEKLFF; CDR3nt: TGTGCCAGCAGTGAACGGGCCAACAGGGGGATAAGCGAAAAACTGTTTTTT
d_gene: -; abundance: -; j_gene: TRBJ1-1; len: 13; v_gene: TRBV15; CDR3aa: CATSRERHTEAFF; CDR3nt: TGTGCCACCAGCAGAGAAAGGCACACTGAAGCTTTCTTT
d_gene: TRBD1; abundance: few; j_gene: TRBJ2-1; len: 14; v_gene: TRBV6-1; CDR3aa: CASRGTGGLGEQFF; CDR3nt: TGTGCCAGCAGAGGGACAGGGGGTTTGGGTGAGCAGTTCTTC
d_gene: -; abundance: many; j_gene: TRBJ2-1; len: 13; v_gene: TRBV11-2; CDR3aa: CASSGVTGNEQFF; CDR3nt: TGTGCCAGCAGCGGGGTTACGGGGAATGAGCAGTTCTTC
d_gene: -; abundance: -; j_gene: TRBJ1-2; len: 12; v_gene: TRBV20-1; CDR3aa: CSAFKPLGGYTF; CDR3nt: TGCAGTGCTTTTAAACCTCTGGGAGGCTACACCTTC
d_gene: -; abundance: few; j_gene: TRBJ2-4; len: 15; v_gene: TRBV2; CDR3aa: CASRDLATAKNIQYF; CDR3nt: TGTGCCAGTCGAGACCTAGCGACGGCCAAAAACATTCAGTACTTC
d_gene: -; abundance: -; j_gene: TRBJ2-6; len: 18; v_gene: TRBV11-3; CDR3aa: CASSLGVRGAPGANVLTF; CDR3nt: TGTGCCAGCAGCTTAGGGGTTAGGGGGGCCCCTGGGGCCAACGTCCTGACTTTC
d_gene: TRBD2; abundance: few; j_gene: TRBJ2-1; len: 17; v_gene: TRBV7-3; CDR3aa: CASSSLGATSGAHEQFF; CDR3nt: TGTGCCAGCAGCTCTTTAGGTGCCACTAGCGGGGCTCATGAGCAGTTCTTC
d_gene: -; abundance: -; j_gene: TRBJ1-1; len: 14; v_gene: TRBV5-1; CDR3aa: CASSNTGPNTEAFF; CDR3nt: TGCGCCAGCAGCAATACAGGTCCCAACACCGAAGCTTTCTTT
d_gene: -; abundance: -; j_gene: TRBJ1-1; len: 14; v_gene: TRBV27; CDR3aa: CASSLDQGNTEAFF; CDR3nt: TGTGCCAGCAGTTTGGACCAGGGGAACACTGAGGCTTTCTTT
d_gene: -; abundance: many; j_gene: TRBJ1-1; len: 16; v_gene: TRBV18; CDR3aa: CASSLPGGVRSTEAFF; CDR3nt: TGTGCCAGCTCACTACCGGGCGGGGTGCGGAGCACTGAAGCTTTCTTT
d_gene: TRBD1; abundance: many; j_gene: TRBJ2-3; len: 16; v_gene: TRBV18; CDR3aa: CASSPRGQGGADTQYF; CDR3nt: TGTGCCAGCTCACCCAGGGGACAGGGTGGCGCAGATACGCAGTATTTT
d_gene: -; abundance: many; j_gene: TRBJ1-1; len: 15; v_gene: TRBV11-2; CDR3aa: CASSLVHPRNTEAFF; CDR3nt: TGTGCCAGCAGCTTAGTCCATCCGAGAAACACTGAAGCTTTCTTT
d_gene: TRBD2; abundance: many; j_gene: TRBJ2-5; len: 17; v_gene: TRBV7-9; CDR3aa: CASSLGLAGTHGETQYF; CDR3nt: TGTGCCAGCAGCTTAGGACTAGCGGGTACCCACGGAGAGACCCAGTACTTC
d_gene: -; abundance: few; j_gene: TRBJ1-2; len: 18; v_gene: TRBV4-2; CDR3aa: CASSHPVRRSTANYGYTF; CDR3nt: TGTGCCAGCAGCCATCCCGTTAGGCGGTCGACAGCTAACTATGGCTACACCTTC
d_gene: TRBD2; abundance: many; j_gene: TRBJ2-7; len: 15; v_gene: TRBV24-1; CDR3aa: CATSDLLREGYEQYF; CDR3nt: TGTGCCACCAGTGATTTGCTGCGGGAGGGCTACGAGCAGTACTTC
d_gene: TRBD2; abundance: many; j_gene: TRBJ2-2; len: 19; v_gene: TRBV7-8; CDR3aa: CASSVTPGLAGKGAGELFF; CDR3nt: TGTGCCAGCAGCGTTACACCGGGACTAGCGGGAAAAGGGGCAGGGGAGCTGTTTTTT
d_gene: -; abundance: few; j_gene: TRBJ1-4; len: 15; v_gene: TRBV20-1; CDR3aa: CSADPLVRVNEKLFF; CDR3nt: TGCAGTGCCGACCCCCTCGTTAGGGTAAATGAAAAACTGTTTTTT